Shown below are 6 T cell receptor beta chains from a single sample sequenced in a study of chemoradiotherapy in HPV16-positive cancers. Sequencing used immunoSEQ multiplex PCR; TCRdb keeps in-frame clones, though not all of them. The table records approximately 8,300 clones, roughly 89% of them present only once. The sequenced sample was blood, obtained from a patient who underwent chemoradiotherapy. The receptors originated from a human donor with HPV-associated anogenital cancer.

The chain recombines TRBV6-4 with TRBJ2-3; TRBD1 aligns across 11 bases. Germline-derived CDR1 and CDR2 are MRHNA and SNTAGT. With 3 bases clipped from V and 4 bases from J, the junction kept 0 bases outside the gene matches. CDR3 length equals 14 residues. Here the CDR3 DNA reads TGTGCCAGCAGTGAGGGACAGGGGGCAGATACGCAGTATTTT. Translating gives CASSEGQGADTQYF.

Comment on this clone: The sample has other DNA sequences that encode this CDR3 too. The genes are TRBV6-6 and TRBJ1-5; D unclear. The germline V gene has CDR1 MNHNY and CDR2 SVGAGI (reference sequence). V was clipped by 0 bases and J by 0 bases, with 3 bases between them. The CDR3 is 14 amino acids. CDR3: CASSYSGSNQPQHF. CDR3 DNA sequence: TGTGCCAGCAGTTACTCGGGTAGCAATCAGCCCCAGCATTTT.

In DNA form, the CDR3 reads TGTGCCAGCAGCACGTACCCTAGCAGGAATATCAACTATGGCTACACCTTC. It specifies CASSTYPSRNINYGYTF. The rearrangement joins TRBV7-2 to TRBJ1-2; no reliable D call. The CDR3 contains 17 residues. Germline V gene data show CDR1 as SGHTA and CDR2 as FQGNSA. The germline V and J ends were trimmed by 5 bases and 2 bases, with 21 bases remaining between them.

This sequence joins TRBV30 and TRBJ1-4, with 7 bases identical to TRBD1. Trimming at V came to 1 base and at J to 7 bases, leaving 3 bases not matched to a gene. The CDR3 is made up of 13 amino acids. In germline, CDR1 is GTSNPN, CDR2 SVGIG (reference sequence). The CDR3 region has the DNA TGTGCCTGGAGTGAGGGACAGACTGAAAAACTGTTTTTT. Translating gives CAWSEGQTEKLFF.

V is TRBV19 and J is TRBJ1-5; 7 nucleotides match TRBD1. CDR1 and CDR2 (germline): LNHDA, SQIVND (reference sequence). This CDR3 spans 14 amino acids. The V and J ends lost 5 bases and 4 bases, in that order; junction bases with no gene match: 5. The CDR3 sequence: CASSPQGGNQPQHF. The CDR3 coding sequence is TGTGCCAGTAGTCCTCAGGGGGGAAATCAGCCCCAGCATTTT.

The gene calls are TRBV7-6 and TRBJ2-5, with D tentatively TRBD1 (5 bases). The CDR3 runs 16 residues. The ends were cut back, 6 bases at V and 1 base at J, with 18 bases in the middle. Germline V gene lookup returns CDR1 SGHVS and CDR2 FNYEAQ. The chain's CDR3 is CASSSGYSQGQETQYF. The CDR3 region has the DNA TGTGCCAGCAGTTCCGGGTACTCGCAGGGCCAAGAGACCCAGTACTTC.